This paragraph reports one TCR beta chain. Repertoires were generated with immunoSEQ multiplex PCR, while TCRdb's copy carries only in-frame clones and drops some. The repertoire holds 97,000 or so clones, with roughly nine tenths as singletons. This CDR3 has 16 residues. Trimming took off 1 base at V and 2 bases at J, with 15 bases between the two ends. Germline V lookup: CDR1 SGHTS, CDR2 YDEGEE. This entry is derived from a study of blood T cell repertoires in COVID-19. Sequenced: peripheral blood. The sequence was collected from a man between 60 and 75 years old with acute or convalescent COVID-19. The V call is TRBV5-8, the J call TRBJ1-2; D possibly corresponds to TRBD1 (5 bases). CDR3 in amino acids: CASSLRTAGPNYGYTF. DNA of the CDR3: TGTGCCAGCAGCTTGAGAACAGCGGGACCGAACTATGGCTACACCTTC.